The 17 T cell receptor beta chains below were found in one sample sequenced in a study of OX40 agonist ivuxolimab in advanced cancers. Sequenced by immunoSEQ multiplex PCR; TCRdb stores in-frame clones only, minus some. In the table there are 35,000 to 45,000 clones, about 89% of which are singletons. Sequences were derived from CD4+ or CD8+ T cells sorted from blood, sampled in a trial of the OX40 agonist ivuxolimab. These receptors were obtained from an adult with an advanced solid tumor such as melanoma, head and neck, liver or kidney cancer.

The CDR3 region is CASSLAGRFNEQFF. The CDR3 DNA follows: TGCGCCAGCAGCTTGGCCGGACGATTCAATGAGCAGTTCTTC. This chain joins TRBV5-1 and TRBJ2-1; D is unresolved. The germline V gene has CDR1 SGHRS and CDR2 YFSETQ. Trimming shortened V by 0 bases and J by 6 bases, and 10 bases separated the two germline ends. The length of the CDR3 is 14 residues.

The chain has TRBV27 and TRBJ1-1, with D uncertain. The V end was cut by 2 bases, the J end by 1 base, with 11 bases between. Germline lookup yields CDR1 MNHEY and CDR2 SMNVEV (reference sequence). The CDR3 has 15 residues. CDR3 sequence reads: CASSLTYSGNTEAFF. CDR3 in DNA: TGTGCCAGCAGTTTAACCTATTCCGGGAACACTGAAGCTTTCTTT.

The chain couples TRBV7-9 to TRBJ1-4, with D possibly matching TRBD1 (6 bases). The germline V gene has CDR1 SEHNR and CDR2 FQNEAQ (reference sequence). Trimming pared 1 base from V and 0 bases from J, leaving 9 bases between. The CDR3 loop spans 16 amino acids. The CDR3 protein is CASSLGQDTTNEKLFF. The CDR3, as DNA: TGTGCCAGCAGCTTAGGACAGGATACAACTAATGAAAAACTGTTTTTT.

The CDR3 loop is CASSLWDQGAEQYF. In DNA, the CDR3 is TGTGCCAGCAGTTTATGGGACCAGGGGGCCGAGCAGTACTTC. The chain links TRBV27 to TRBJ2-7; 8 bases are a match to TRBD1. The germline gives CDR1 MNHEY, CDR2 SMNVEV (reference sequence). V dropped 1 base and J dropped 6; count of bases not matched to a gene: 5. This CDR3 spans 14 amino acids.

The chain recombines TRBV7-2 with TRBJ2-7; tentative D call: TRBD2 (5 bases). This CDR3 region has 14 residues. Germline CDR1 and CDR2: SGHTA and FQGNSA. Trimming shortened V by 3 bases and J by 6 bases, and 15 bases separated the two germline ends. The CDR3 DNA is TGTGCCAGCAGCTTTAGGTTAGCGAGTCGCGAGCAGTACTTC. It is translated as CASSFRLASREQYF.

This clone has just a few counts. V gene TRBV6-1 combines with J gene TRBJ2-7; 7 bases fit TRBD1. The V gene's germline CDR1 is MNHNS and CDR2 SASEGT. This CDR3 contains 14 residues. With 6 bases clipped from V and 0 bases from J, the junction kept 5 bases outside the gene matches. The CDR3 sequence is CASRDRPFSYEQYF. The CDR3 DNA follows: TGTGCCAGCAGGGACAGGCCCTTCTCCTACGAGCAGTACTTC.

For this clone: An end of the junction does not agree with germline; a read error may underlie this. V gene TRBV11-2 combines with J gene TRBJ1-3; 9 nucleotides align to TRBD1. Germline assignment: CDR1 SGHAT and CDR2 FQNNGV. The CDR3 contains 16 residues. The CDR3 sequence is CASSLGTGYSGNTTYF. The CDR3 DNA is TGTGCCAGCAGCCTGGGGACAGGGTACTCTGGAAACACCACATATTTT.

CDR3 sequence: CRGHTSGANVLTF. CDR3 nucleotides: TGCAGGGGCCATACTTCTGGGGCCAACGTCCTGACTTTC. The gene calls are TRBV29-1 and TRBJ2-6, with D unclear. This CDR3 has 13 residues. The germline V gene has CDR1 SQVTM and CDR2 ANQGSEA.

The genes are TRBV6-4 and TRBJ1-2, with D uncertain. Germline CDR1 and CDR2: MRHNA and SNTAGT. With 3 bases removed from V and 5 bases from J, the gap between germline ends came to 13 bases. There are 14 residues in the CDR3. CDR3 DNA: TGTGCCAGCAGTGATTCCTCCCCGCCTTATGGCTACACCTTC. It specifies CASSDSSPPYGYTF.

The gene calls are TRBV5-6 and TRBJ2-6, with TRBD2 as a possible D gene (5 bases). The germline V gene has CDR1 SGHDT and CDR2 YYEEEE. This CDR3 is 19 amino acids long. V lost 5 bases to trimming and J lost 3 bases, with 24 bases between them. This CDR3 is CASSSVRRWSGDGANVLTF. In nucleotides, the CDR3 is TGTGCCAGCAGTTCCGTTCGGCGATGGAGCGGCGATGGGGCCAACGTCCTGACTTTC. The entire variable domain, with the rest obtained from reference TRBV5-6 and TRBJ2-6, is as follows: DAGVTQSPTHLIKTRGQQVTLRCSPKSGHDTVSWYQQALGQGPQFIFQYYEEEERQRGNFPDRFSGHQFPNYSSELNVNALLLGDSALYLCASSSVRRWSGDGANVLTFGAGSRLTVL.

The chain has TRBV10-1 and TRBJ2-2, with D tentatively TRBD2 (7 bases). The germline V gene encodes CDR1 WNHNN and CDR2 SYGVQD (reference sequence). Trimming stripped 0 bases from V and 5 bases from J, with 16 bases between. The CDR3 loop spans 17 amino acids. The CDR3 nucleotides are TGCGCCAGCAGTGAGTCGGAGGGGGAGGGGGGGACCGGGGAGCTGTTTTTT. Translating gives CASSESEGEGGTGELFF.

This clone occurred a few times. The rearrangement links TRBV27 to TRBJ2-1, with 9 nucleotides matching TRBD2. Looked up from germline, CDR1 is MNHEY and CDR2 is SMNVEV (reference sequence). The CDR3 covers 15 residues. Trimming took 5 bases from V and 8 from J; bases not matched to a gene: 10. CDR3 nucleotides: TGTGCCAGCAGTCTGTTTAGCGGGAGAAGCCATGAGCAGTTCTTC. It specifies CASSLFSGRSHEQFF.

This chain joins TRBV2 and TRBJ1-2; D is undetermined. The CDR3 extends over 13 amino acids. Trimming left V 8 bases short and J 4 bases short, with 14 bases between. Looked up from germline, CDR1 is SNHLY and CDR2 is FYNNEI. The CDR3 reads CASRGSARYGYTF. The CDR3 nucleotides are TGTGCCAGCCGCGGGTCCGCCCGCTATGGCTACACCTTC.

The chain couples TRBV10-2 to TRBJ2-7; D gene unclear. Trimming removed 10 bases at V and 0 bases at J, with 10 bases between. The CDR3 sequence is 12 residues long. CDR1 WSHSY and CDR2 SAAADI come from the germline V gene. The CDR3 nucleotides are TGCGCCACCAAGGATAGCTCCTACGAGCAGTACTTC. It yields the protein CATKDSSYEQYF.

J is TRBJ1-1 and V is TRBV19; D perhaps matches TRBD1 (5 bases). CDR3 length: 14 amino acids. Trimming removed 1 base at V and 2 bases at J, with 8 bases between. The V gene's germline CDR1 is LNHDA and CDR2 SQIVND (reference sequence). CDR3 amino acids: CASSIGQINTEAFF. CDR3 in DNA: TGTGCCAGTAGTATAGGACAGATAAACACTGAAGCTTTCTTT.

This clone is a singleton in its sample. V gene TRBV9 combines with J gene TRBJ2-1; 8 nucleotides match TRBD2. The CDR3 contains 13 residues. J gave up 7 bases and V 4 bases, and 4 bases lay outside the gene matches. The germline CDR1 and CDR2 sequences are SGDLS and YYNGEE. Written as DNA, the CDR3 is TGTGCCAGCAGCTCATCGGGGGGGAATGAGCAGTTCTTC. This sequence encodes CASSSSGGNEQFF. Complete variable domain (other parts from reference TRBV9 and TRBJ2-1): DSGVTQTPKHLITATGQRVTLRCSPRSGDLSVYWYQQSLDQGLQFLIQYYNGEERAKGNILERFSAQQFPDLHSELNLSSLELGDSALYFCASSSSGGNEQFFGPGTRLTVL.

A few counts support this clone. V gene TRBV28 combines with J gene TRBJ2-5; D remains ambiguous. Trimming left V 0 bases short and J 0 bases short, with 5 bases between. CDR1 is MDHEN, CDR2 SYDVKM, per germline. CDR3 length equals 14 residues. CDR3 amino acids: CASSLWDDQETQYF. CDR3 coding DNA: TGTGCCAGCAGTTTATGGGACGACCAAGAGACCCAGTACTTC.